What follows are 28 T cell receptor beta chains derived from one specimen sequenced in a study of blood T cells in healthy people across ages. Using a J-beta primer mix together with a sample-barcoded 5' primer, a second PCR was run for about 6 to 11 cycles. MiXCR, applied by TCRdb to the 5' RACE reads, yields one record per CDR3 protein. In the table there are hundreds of thousands of distinct CDR3 sequences, less than 80% of which are singletons. The sequenced material came from blood. Receptor source: a man younger than 45 in good health.

The J gene is TRBJ1-5, the V gene TRBV30; perhaps TRBD1 as D (5 bases). With 3 bases removed from V and 0 bases from J, the gap between germline ends came to 9 bases. Germline loops: CDR1 GTSNPN, CDR2 SVGIG (reference sequence). The CDR3 is 14 amino acids. The CDR3 loop reads CAWRGRISNQPQHF. DNA of the CDR3: TGTGCCTGGAGGGGACGGATTAGCAATCAGCCCCAGCATTTT.

This clonotype was seen just once. V gene TRBV10-3 combines with J gene TRBJ2-7, with D unclear. The CDR3 extends over 12 amino acids. Germline V gene lookup returns CDR1 ENHRY and CDR2 SYGVKD. V was pared by 6 bases and J by 7 bases, with 13 bases between. DNA for the CDR3: TGTGCCATCAGGCCAGGCGAAGGGGAGCAGTACTTC. Residues: CAIRPGEGEQYF.

J is TRBJ2-3 and V is TRBV25-1; D call uncertain. The V end lost 2 bases, the J end lost 4 bases, and 4 bases lay between the germline ends. Germline V gene data show CDR1 as MGHDK and CDR2 as SYGVNS. CDR3 size: 12 residues. This chain's CDR3 is CASSEAADTQYF. In DNA, the CDR3 is TGTGCCAGCAGTGAAGCGGCAGATACGCAGTATTTT.

The V and J genes are TRBV28 and TRBJ2-1, with D maybe TRBD2 (7 bases). The J call may be incorrect, as the DNA end agrees better with TRBJ2-7. This CDR3 is built from 15 residues. Germline-derived CDR1 and CDR2 are MDHEN and SYDVKM. The chain's CDR3 is CASTLSGGPYNEQYF. The DNA of the CDR3 is TGTGCCAGCACTCTCTCGGGGGGCCCATACAATGAGCAGTACTTC.

In this sample, this clonotype turned up once. V is TRBV4-3 and J is TRBJ2-3, with D perhaps TRBD2 (7 bases). CDR3 size: 18 residues. Per germline, CDR1 LGHNA and CDR2 YSLEER. Between the trimmed V and J ends, which lost 0 bases and 0 bases, there was a span of 16 bases. The CDR3, as DNA: TGCGCCAGCAGCCAAGAAATTTTCGGGGGGCCTAGCACAGATACGCAGTATTTT. It codes for CASSQEIFGGPSTDTQYF.

This chain links TRBV20-1 with TRBJ1-2; D might be TRBD1 (5 bases). From germline, CDR1 is DFQATT and CDR2 SNEGSKA (reference sequence). This CDR3 has 15 residues. Trimming stripped 0 bases from V and 3 bases from J, with 14 bases between. The CDR3: CSARDGRGGDYGYTF. The CDR3 bases are TGCAGTGCTAGAGATGGGAGGGGAGGGGACTATGGCTACACCTTC.

This chain joins TRBV13 and TRBJ1-6; 7 nucleotides agree with TRBD1. CDR3 length: 16 amino acids. Germline V gives CDR1 PRHDT, CDR2 FYEKMQ (reference sequence). V lost 0 bases and J lost 7; bases outside the gene matches: 6. The DNA of the CDR3 is TGTGCCAGCAGCTTAGGGGCTCAGGGGGGGAATTCACCCCTCCACTTT. This translates into CASSLGAQGGNSPLHF.

This chain links TRBV20-1 with TRBJ1-1; weak D call: TRBD1 (6 bases). The germline V gene has CDR1 DFQATT and CDR2 SNEGSKA (reference sequence). V was cut by 0 bases and J by 1 base, with 12 bases left in between. CDR3 length: 15 residues. This CDR3 is CSARDRAGANTEAFF. The CDR3 DNA is TGCAGTGCTAGAGATCGGGCAGGGGCGAACACTGAAGCTTTCTTT.

J is TRBJ2-1 and V is TRBV9; D unclear. Germline CDR1 reads SGDLS; CDR2 reads YYNGEE. The CDR3 sequence is 11 residues long. The ends were cut back, 0 bases at V and 10 bases at J, with 5 bases in the middle. In nucleotides, the CDR3 is TGTGCCAGCAGCGTAGAGACCGAGCAGTTCTTC. Translating gives CASSVETEQFF. The entire variable domain, with the rest obtained from reference TRBV9 and TRBJ2-1, is as follows: DSGVTQTPKHLITATGQRVTLRCSPRSGDLSVYWYQQSLDQGLQFLIQYYNGEERAKGNILERFSAQQFPDLHSELNLSSLELGDSALYFCASSVETEQFFGPGTRLTVL.

In this sample, this clonotype turned up a few times. The chain is built from TRBV1 and TRBJ1-2; TRBD1, the D gene given by the table, was not confirmed from the DNA. TRBV1 is annotated as a pseudogene. This CDR3 is 18 amino acids long. The CDR3 here is CTSSQDQWGNRGLGGYTF. In DNA, the CDR3 is TGCACCAGCAGCCAAGATCAATGGGGGAACAGGGGGCTTGGTGGCTACACCTTC.

This clonotype came up a few times. The chain has TRBV12-3 or TRBV12-4 and TRBJ1-2; D is unresolved. V was trimmed by 6 bases and J by 8 bases, leaving 10 bases between them. The CDR3 is 11 amino acids. CDR3 sequence reads: CASSHRSGYTF. Here the CDR3 DNA reads TGTGCCAGCAGCCACCGTTCGGGCTACACCTTC.

The chain has TRBV20-1 and TRBJ2-7; D possibly uses TRBD1 or TRBD2 (6 bases each). The J call may be mistaken, given a closer DNA end match to TRBJ2-5. This CDR3 has 16 residues. Germline V gene data show CDR1 as DFQATT and CDR2 as SNEGSKA (reference sequence). CDR3 sequence reads: CSARDARGPYQETQYF. DNA for the CDR3: TGCAGTGCTAGAGATGCCCGGGGGCCTTATCAAGAGACCCAGTACTTC.

The chain carries TRBV5-1 and TRBJ2-5; 9 bases are a match to TRBD1. The CDR3 totals 16 residues. Germline assignment: CDR1 SGHRS and CDR2 YFSETQ. V was clipped by 2 bases and J by 2 bases; unmatched bases: 7. CDR3: CASSLGQGRYQETQYF. CDR3 nucleotide sequence: TGCGCCAGCAGCTTAGGACAGGGGAGGTATCAAGAGACCCAGTACTTC.

This clonotype was observed a few times. J is TRBJ2-3 and V is TRBV7-2; 16 bases map to TRBD2. V was clipped by 8 bases and J by 4 bases; unmatched bases: 6. The CDR3 loop spans 16 amino acids. Germline lookup yields CDR1 SGHTA and CDR2 FQGNSA. CDR3 sequence (DNA): TGTGCCAGCGGGACTAGCGGGGGGGGCCTCCCAGATACGCAGTATTTT. Its protein product is CASGTSGGGLPDTQYF.

V usage is TRBV13 and J usage is TRBJ1-2; no definite D call. The CDR3 extends over 13 amino acids. V lost 5 bases, J lost 4 bases, and 11 bases lay in between. Germline values: CDR1 PRHDT, CDR2 FYEKMQ (reference sequence). DNA of the CDR3: TGTGCCAGCAGCCCCCCAGACCTCTATGGCTACACCTTC. This translates into CASSPPDLYGYTF.

This chain connects TRBV12-3 or TRBV12-4 to TRBJ1-5; D unresolved. V dropped 6 bases and J dropped 4 bases, with 10 bases sitting between them. CDR3 length equals 13 residues. CDR3 region: CASRERYNQPQHF. The DNA of the CDR3 is TGTGCCAGCAGAGAACGGTATAATCAGCCCCAGCATTTT.

With regard to this clonotype: Possible read error: a much larger clone is one base away. The V and J genes are TRBV7-6 and TRBJ2-1; D might be TRBD1 or TRBD2, each matching 5 bases. Germline V gives CDR1 SGHVS, CDR2 FNYEAQ. The CDR3 loop spans 16 amino acids. V lost 1 base and J 0 bases, leaving 10 bases between the germline ends. The CDR3 nucleotides are TGTGCCAGCAGCTTAGTATGGGGGAGCTCCTACAATGAGCAGTTCTTC. Encoded protein: CASSLVWGSSYNEQFF. The entire variable domain, with the rest obtained from reference TRBV7-6 and TRBJ2-1, is as follows: GAGVSQSPRYKVTKRGQDVALRCDPISGHVSLYWYRQALGQGPEFLTYFNYEAQQDKSGLPNDRFSAERPEGSISTLTIQRTEQRDSAMYRCASSLVWGSSYNEQFFGPGTRLTVL.

The chain joins TRBV24-1 to TRBJ2-3, with D tentatively TRBD2 (5 bases). V dropped 5 bases and J dropped 3 bases, with 8 bases sitting between them. The length of the CDR3 is 13 residues. Per germline, CDR1 KGHDR and CDR2 SFDVKD. CDR3 DNA: TGTGCCACCAGTGGCTCGGGGACAGATACGCAGTATTTT. This codes for CATSGSGTDTQYF.

The rearrangement uses TRBV5-1 and TRBJ2-5; either TRBD1 or TRBD2 may supply D (6 bases each). There are 16 residues in the CDR3. V shed 1 base and J shed 2 bases, with 15 bases lying between them. CDR1 is SGHRS and CDR2 is YFSETQ in the germline V gene. In DNA form, the CDR3 reads TGCGCCAGCAGCTTGAACCCGGGGGACAAGCAAGAGACCCAGTACTTC. It codes for CASSLNPGDKQETQYF.

This rearrangement joins TRBV12-3 or TRBV12-4 to TRBJ2-1; 8 positions agree with TRBD2. This CDR3 is built from 14 residues. V lost 8 bases to trimming and J lost 4 bases; unmatched junction nucleotides: 7. The CDR3: CASAGGAPYNEQFF. The CDR3 bases are TGTGCCAGCGCCGGGGGGGCTCCTTACAATGAGCAGTTCTTC.

This clonotype was seen more than once but under ten times. V gene TRBV20-1 combines with J gene TRBJ1-2, with a weak D call TRBD1 (5 bases). The CDR3 sequence is 14 residues long. V shed 0 bases and J shed 7 bases, with 15 bases lying between them. Germline assignment: CDR1 DFQATT and CDR2 SNEGSKA (reference sequence). The CDR3: CSARDGGPAGGYTF. The CDR3 coding sequence is TGCAGTGCTAGAGATGGGGGACCAGCGGGTGGCTACACCTTC.

V and J are TRBV27 and TRBJ1-6; D is ambiguous. Germline values: CDR1 MNHEY, CDR2 SMNVEV (reference sequence). V lost 6 bases, J lost 8 bases, and 8 bases lay in between. The CDR3 has 12 amino acids. The CDR3 sequence: CASRSTDSPLHF. The CDR3 DNA is TGTGCCAGCAGAAGCACAGATTCACCCCTCCACTTT.

The chain combines TRBV6-5 with TRBJ2-5, with 12 bases that match TRBD1. The CDR3 has 16 residues. Germline CDR1 MNHEY, CDR2 SVGAGI. V lost 8 bases, J lost 3 bases, and 10 bases stayed unmatched. This CDR3 is CASGNPGTGGEETQYF. The DNA of the CDR3 is TGTGCCAGCGGGAACCCCGGGACAGGGGGCGAAGAGACCCAGTACTTC.

This chain connects TRBV6-2 or TRBV6-3 to TRBJ2-7; perhaps TRBD2 as D (6 bases). The CDR3 loop spans 15 amino acids. The germline CDR1 and CDR2 sequences are MNHEY and SVGEGT. Trimming took 6 bases from V and 4 from J, leaving 19 bases between them. Here the CDR3 DNA reads TGTGCCAGCAGACCCCAAGGAGGGTACGGATACGAGCAGTACTTC. Translated, it gives CASRPQGGYGYEQYF.

CDR3 nucleotides: TGCAGTGCTCCCCTCCGCCAAAGCACAGATACGCAGTATTTT. It specifies CSAPLRQSTDTQYF. This sequence joins TRBV20-1 and TRBJ2-3; D not resolved. Trimming took 5 bases from V and 0 from J, leaving 12 bases between them. This CDR3 has 14 residues. The V gene's germline CDR1 is DFQATT and CDR2 SNEGSKA (reference sequence).

This clonotype was seen at least ten times. The CDR3 protein is CASSLVGGTSGANVLTF. CDR3 DNA sequence: TGTGCCAGCAGCCTGGTGGGGGGGACCTCTGGGGCCAACGTCCTGACTTTC. The chain couples TRBV7-3 to TRBJ2-6; 7 bases are a match to TRBD2. CDR3 size: 17 residues. V shed 5 bases and J 0 bases; nucleotides not matched to a gene: 7. Germline V gives CDR1 SGHTA, CDR2 FQGTGA. The whole variable domain, remainder taken from reference TRBV7-3 and TRBJ2-6, is GAGVSQTPSNKVTEKGKYVELRCDPISGHTALYWYRQSLGQGPEFLIYFQGTGAADDSGLPNDRFFAVRPEGSVSTLKIQRTERGDSAVYLCASSLVGGTSGANVLTFGAGSRLTVL.

The chain combines TRBV4-2 with TRBJ2-1, with unresolved D. Per the germline V gene, CDR1 is LGHNA and CDR2 is YNFKEQ. The V end lost 1 base, the J end lost 3 bases, and 22 bases lay between the germline ends. The CDR3 spans 19 residues. For the CDR3, the DNA is TGTGCCAGCAGCCAAGGCGGAGTGAACTACCTCTTAGGCTACAATGAGCAGTTCTTC. It encodes CASSQGGVNYLLGYNEQFF.

The chain employs TRBV20-1 and TRBJ2-7, with 14 bases matching TRBD2. The germline V gene has CDR1 DFQATT and CDR2 SNEGSKA (reference sequence). With 3 bases clipped from V and 6 bases from J, the junction kept 13 bases outside the gene matches. This CDR3 is built from 17 residues. The CDR3 DNA follows: TGCAGTGCTAGTCCCGGGACTAGCGGGGGCACTAACGGCGAGCAGTACTTC. Its protein product is CSASPGTSGGTNGEQYF.